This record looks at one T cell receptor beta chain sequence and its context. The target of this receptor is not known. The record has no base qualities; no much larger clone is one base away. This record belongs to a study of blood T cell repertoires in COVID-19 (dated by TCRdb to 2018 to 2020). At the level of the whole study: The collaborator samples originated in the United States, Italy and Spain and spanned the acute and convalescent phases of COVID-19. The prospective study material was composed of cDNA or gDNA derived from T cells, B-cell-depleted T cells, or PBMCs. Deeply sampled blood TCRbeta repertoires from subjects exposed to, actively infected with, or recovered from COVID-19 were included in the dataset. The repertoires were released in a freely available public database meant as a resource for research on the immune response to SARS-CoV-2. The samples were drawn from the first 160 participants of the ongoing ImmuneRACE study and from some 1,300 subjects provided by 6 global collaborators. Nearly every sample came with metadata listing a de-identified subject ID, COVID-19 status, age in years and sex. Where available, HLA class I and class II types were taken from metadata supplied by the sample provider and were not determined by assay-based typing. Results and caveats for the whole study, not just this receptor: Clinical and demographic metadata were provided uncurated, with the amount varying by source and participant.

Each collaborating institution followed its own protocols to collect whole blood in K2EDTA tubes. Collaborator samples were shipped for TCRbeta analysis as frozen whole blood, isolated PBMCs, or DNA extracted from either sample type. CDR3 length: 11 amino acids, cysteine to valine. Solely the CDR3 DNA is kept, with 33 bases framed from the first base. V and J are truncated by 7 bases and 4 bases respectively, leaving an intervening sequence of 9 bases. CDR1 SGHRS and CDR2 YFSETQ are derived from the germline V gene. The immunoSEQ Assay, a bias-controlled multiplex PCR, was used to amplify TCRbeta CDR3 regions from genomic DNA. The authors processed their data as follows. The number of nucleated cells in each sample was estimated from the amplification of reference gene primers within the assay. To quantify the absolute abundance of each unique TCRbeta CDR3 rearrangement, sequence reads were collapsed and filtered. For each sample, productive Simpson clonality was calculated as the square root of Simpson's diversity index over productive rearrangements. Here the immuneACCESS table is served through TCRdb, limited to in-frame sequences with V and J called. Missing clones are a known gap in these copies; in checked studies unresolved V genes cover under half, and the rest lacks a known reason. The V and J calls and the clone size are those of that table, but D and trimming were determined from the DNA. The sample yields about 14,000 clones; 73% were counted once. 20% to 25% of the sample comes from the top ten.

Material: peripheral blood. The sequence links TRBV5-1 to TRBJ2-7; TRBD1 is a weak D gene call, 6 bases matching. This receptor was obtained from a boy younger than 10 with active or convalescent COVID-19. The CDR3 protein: CASGQQYEQYV. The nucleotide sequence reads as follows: TGCGCCAGCGGACAGCAGTACGAGCAGTACGTC.